The rows below give T cell receptor beta chains drawn from one sample of a study of T cell changes during pregnancy in multiple sclerosis. The repertoire was sequenced with immunoSEQ multiplex PCR; TCRdb's copy has only in-frame clones and lacks some. The sample holds around 30,000 clones; about 90% are singletons and the top ten take around 3.3%. The specimen comprised CD8+ T cells from peripheral blood mononuclear cells, sampled in the third trimester of pregnancy. These receptors all stem from a female donor with multiple sclerosis, enrolled in a pregnancy study. CDR3s include the opening cysteine and the closing phenylalanine or tryptophan. Each record gives: J gene, D gene, V gene, clone size, CDR3 DNA, CDR3 protein. The D gene is left open where the match is weak. For some rows the clone size is stated as once, few or many, or as a class when expanded; others skip it.

>TRBJ2-7|TRBD1|TRBV6-1|NA
TGTGCCAGCAGTGATACAGGGGTTGAGCAGTACTTC
CASSDTGVEQYF
>TRBJ2-5|NA|TRBV2|NA
TGTGCCAGCAGTGGGAGCCAACACCTGTACCAAGAGACCCAGTACTTC
CASSGSQHLYQETQYF
>TRBJ1-1|NA|TRBV7-8|NA
TGTGCCAGCAGCTTCAACAGGTACACTGAAGCTTTCTTT
CASSFNRYTEAFF
>TRBJ2-5|TRBD1|TRBV5-4|once
TGTGCCAGCAGCTTAGTAGGGACAGGGGTTGAAGGGGAGACCCAGTACTTC
CASSLVGTGVEGETQYF
>TRBJ1-4|NA|TRBV18|NA
TGTGCCAGCTCACCGGGGGGGGAAAAACTGTTTTTT
CASSPGGEKLFF
>TRBJ2-1|NA|TRBV4-1|NA
TGCGCCAGCAGCCAAGGACTAGTAGACTACGGTGAGCAGTTCTTC
CASSQGLVDYGEQFF
>TRBJ1-5|NA|TRBV9|NA
TGTGCCAGCAGCCCAGGTAGGGTCGGGGGGCATCAGCCCCAGCATTTT
CASSPGRVGGHQPQHF
>TRBJ2-1|TRBD2|TRBV9|NA
TGTGCCAGCAGCGCGTCCGGGGGGGAGCAGTTCTTC
CASSASGGEQFF
>TRBJ1-2|TRBD1|TRBV5-6|NA
TGTGCCAGCAGCCAAGAAAACAGGGGGCAGAACTATGGCTACACCTTC
CASSQENRGQNYGYTF
>TRBJ2-4|TRBD1|TRBV7-2|NA
TGTGCCAGCAGCGTAGGGACAGCTACTAAAAACATTCAGTACTTC
CASSVGTATKNIQYF
>TRBJ1-5|NA|TRBV4-1|once
TGCGCCAGCAGCCAAGAGGGGCAAGGAGGGCCTTATCAGCCCCAGCATTTT
CASSQEGQGGPYQPQHF
>TRBJ2-7|TRBD1|TRBV18|NA
TGTGCCAGCAAAGGGGGCCCTTACGAGCAGTACTTC
CASKGGPYEQYF
>TRBJ2-2|TRBD2|TRBV15|NA
TGTGCCACCAGCAGATCCTTGGGACTAGCGGGGGATTATCCCGGGGAGCTGTTTTTT
CATSRSLGLAGDYPGELFF
>TRBJ2-2|TRBD2|TRBV9|NA
TGTGCCAGCAGCGTTAGCGGGGGGGACACCGGGGAGCTGTTTTTT
CASSVSGGDTGELFF
>TRBJ1-4|NA|TRBV6-5|NA
TGTGCCAGCAGTTATTATGCAACTAATGAAAAACTGTTTTTT
CASSYYATNEKLFF
>TRBJ2-7|NA|TRBV27|NA
TGTGCCAGCAGCTACGATACAGGGAGTTCCTACGAGCAGTACTTC
CASSYDTGSSYEQYF
>TRBJ2-5|NA|TRBV11-2|once
TGTGCCAGCAGCTTAGCGTCGTACCAAGAGACCCAGTACTTC
CASSLASYQETQYF
>TRBJ2-2|NA|TRBV7-7|NA
TGTGCCAGCAGCACCCTCGGGAACACCGGGGAGCTGTTTTTT
CASSTLGNTGELFF
>TRBJ2-1|TRBD2|TRBV7-7|NA
TGTGCTAGCAGCTTAGCGGGGACTAGCGGGGGGGCGAAGCAGTTCTTC
CASSLAGTSGGAKQFF
>TRBJ1-5|TRBD1|TRBV2|NA
TGTGCCAGCAGTGAGACAGGGGTGAACAATCAGCCCCAGCATTTT
CASSETGVNNQPQHF
>TRBJ2-1|NA|TRBV20-1|NA
TGCAGTGCTATTTTATTGGCTGATCAGTTCTTC
CSAILLADQFF
>TRBJ1-5|TRBD1|TRBV15|NA
TGTGCCACCAGCCGTGACAGGGTTGGTCAGCCCCAGCATTTT
CATSRDRVGQPQHF
>TRBJ2-7|NA|TRBV6-5|NA
TGTGCCAGCTCCTTATCGGGCGAGCAGTACTTC
CASSLSGEQYF
>TRBJ1-2|NA|TRBV9|NA
TGTGCCAGCAGCCCACCGGCGGGGTTATTCTATGGCTACACCTTC
CASSPPAGLFYGYTF
>TRBJ2-1|TRBD2|TRBV27|NA
TGTGCCAGCAGTTTACTAGCGGGGGGAGACAATGAGCAGTTCTTC
CASSLLAGGDNEQFF
>TRBJ2-3|TRBD1|TRBV4-3|NA
TGCGCCAGCAGCCAAGGCGACAGGGGAGCAGATACGCAGTATTTT
CASSQGDRGADTQYF
>TRBJ2-7|NA|TRBV7-3|NA
TGTGCCAGCAGCTATGGGAGGGGGGGACACTACGAGCAGTACTTC
CASSYGRGGHYEQYF
>TRBJ2-5|NA|TRBV6-1|NA
TGTGCCAGCAGTGAGGGCAGCCATTTCGCCCAGTACTTC
CASSEGSHFAQYF
>TRBJ1-2|TRBD1|TRBV27|NA
TGTGCCAGCAGTCCGGGGACAGGTTCTATGAACGGCTACACCTTC
CASSPGTGSMNGYTF